The source of this TCR beta chain is a study of blood T cells in healthy people across ages. Study-level results: Naive CD4+ cell counts and diversity both ran higher in long-lived than in aged donors.

A second about 7 to 11 cycle PCR used barcoded and J-beta primers. The template-switch adaptor was a 5' adaptor with 12 random nucleotides. It tagged each cDNA molecule. Via MiXCR, TCRdb re-called the 5' RACE reads, giving one row per CDR3 protein. The data hold roughly 2 million distinct CDR3 sequences, with roughly 50% observed a single time. Roughly 10 milliliters was the volume of peripheral blood drawn from each donor. About this clonotype: Its antigen is not identified.

V lost 5 bases and J 3 bases, leaving 15 bases between the germline ends. This CDR3 has 15 amino acids. Germline assignment: CDR1 SGHTA and CDR2 FQGNSA. The receptor's source is a woman aged 35 to 49 in good health. Sequencing was done on a sample of blood. The V call is TRBV7-2, the J call TRBJ2-3, with D possibly being TRBD1 (6 bases). CDR3 residues: CASSADRLRTDTQYF. The CDR3 DNA reads as TGTGCCAGCAGCGCCGACAGGTTAAGGACAGATACGCAGTATTTT.